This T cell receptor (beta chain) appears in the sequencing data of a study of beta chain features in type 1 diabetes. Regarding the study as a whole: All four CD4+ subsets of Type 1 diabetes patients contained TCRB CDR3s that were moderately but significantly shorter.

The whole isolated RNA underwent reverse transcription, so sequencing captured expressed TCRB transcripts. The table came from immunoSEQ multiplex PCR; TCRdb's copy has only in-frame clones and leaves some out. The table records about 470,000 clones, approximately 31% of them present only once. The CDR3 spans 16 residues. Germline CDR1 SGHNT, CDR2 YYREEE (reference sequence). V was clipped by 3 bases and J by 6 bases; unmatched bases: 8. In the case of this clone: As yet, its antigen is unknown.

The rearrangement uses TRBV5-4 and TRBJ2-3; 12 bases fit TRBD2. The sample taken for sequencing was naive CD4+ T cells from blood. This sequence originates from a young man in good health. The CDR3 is CASSWTSGNLGDTQYF. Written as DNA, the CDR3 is TGTGCCAGCAGCTGGACTAGCGGGAACCTGGGGGATACGCAGTATTTT.